Only one count was recorded for the clone carrying this T cell receptor beta chain. Researchers ran the assay at a deep level. DNA at 200 ng, roughly 30,000 T cell genomes, went into sorted-subset replicate PCRs. Profiled with immunoSEQ multiplex PCR; TCRdb holds only in-frame clones, not every one. The sample shows millions of clones, roughly 94% of them seen only once. These data are taken from a study of shared clonotypes between healthy human individuals. Study-level information: Donors, aged 18 to 49, were a couple of women and a few men.

This CDR3 contains 14 residues. Germline values: CDR1 MGHDK, CDR2 SYGVNS. Trimming shortened V by 5 bases and J by 6 bases, and 16 bases separated the two germline ends. What was sequenced was naive CD4+ T cells sorted from blood. Sample subset: CD45RA+ positively selected. The rearrangement links TRBV25-1 to TRBJ1-2, with D tentatively TRBD1 (6 bases). This sequence was found in a man younger than 35 in good health. The CDR3 spells CASSWGASVDGYTF. The DNA for the CDR3 is TGTGCCAGCAGTTGGGGGGCGTCAGTGGATGGCTACACCTTC.